The 14 T cell receptor beta chains presented below share a single source sample, sequenced in a study of patients and donors after allogeneic stem cell transplantation. TCRdb used MiXCR to reprocess the RT-PCR reads, holding one entry per CDR3 protein. The table has roughly 230,000 distinct CDR3 sequences, approximately 14% seen once. The sequencing sample was made of blood, either unsorted or a sorted T cell fraction (not recorded which). The receptor set was obtained from a human donor who was either an allogeneic HSCT recipient or a stem cell or donor lymphocyte infusion donor (not recorded which). It is not recorded whose cells these are; they may come from a transplant donor.

The chain uses TRBV7-2 and TRBJ2-4; D not certain. Between the trimmed V and J ends, which lost 4 bases and 0 bases, there was a span of 7 bases. The CDR3 consists of 14 residues. Germline lookup yields CDR1 SGHTA and CDR2 FQGNSA. CDR3 protein: CASSSVLAKNIQYF. CDR3 DNA sequence: TGTGCCAGCAGCTCGGTCTTAGCCAAAAACATTCAGTACTTC.

The CDR3: CASTLREAGELFF. CDR3 in DNA: TGTGCCAGCACTCTTAGAGAGGCCGGGGAGCTGTTTTTT. The chain employs TRBV6-6 and TRBJ2-2; no clear D gene. CDR1 MNHNY and CDR2 SVGAGI come from the germline V gene (reference sequence). Trimming pared 7 bases from V and 6 bases from J, leaving 12 bases between. The CDR3 spans 13 residues.

V and J are TRBV6-6 and TRBJ1-1, with 9 positions matching TRBD1. J was trimmed by 5 bases and V by 5 bases; bases with no gene match: 3. Germline V gene lookup returns CDR1 MNHNY and CDR2 SVGAGI (reference sequence). The CDR3 runs to 13 residues. CDR3 amino acids: CASSRDRETEAFF. In DNA, the CDR3 is TGTGCCAGCAGTAGGGACAGGGAAACTGAAGCTTTCTTT.

The rearrangement joins TRBV7-3 to TRBJ2-7, with a tentative D call TRBD2 (6 bases). The CDR3 runs 13 residues. Germline-derived CDR1 and CDR2 are SGHTA and FQGTGA. Trimming cost V 0 bases and J 9 bases, with 12 bases left between them. The CDR3 region has the DNA TGTGCCAGCAGCTTAACTGCGGGAATGGGGCAGTACTTC. Its protein is CASSLTAGMGQYF.

This clonotype has just a few counts. The gene calls are TRBV7-2 and TRBJ2-4; 7 nucleotides align to TRBD2. Germline loops: CDR1 SGHTA, CDR2 FQGNSA. The CDR3 totals 16 residues. J gave up 7 bases and V 5 bases, and 14 bases lay outside the gene matches. DNA for the CDR3: TGTGCCAGCAGCCAGGCGGGGGAAGGGCGTCGGAACATTCAGTACTTC. It specifies CASSQAGEGRRNIQYF.

This clonotype occurred many times. CDR3 sequence: CASSLVLETQYF. The CDR3 nucleotides are TGTGCCAGCAGCTTAGTTCTCGAGACCCAGTACTTC. The chain couples TRBV7-8 to TRBJ2-5; unclear D gene. V lost 1 base, J lost 5 bases, and 5 bases lay in between. This CDR3 is 12 amino acids long. The germline V gene has CDR1 SGHVS and CDR2 FQNEAQ.

This rearrangement joins TRBV7-2 to TRBJ1-5; the D gene is possibly TRBD1 (5 bases). The CDR3 is made up of 13 amino acids. V lost 3 bases and J lost 7, with 10 bases in between. Germline V lookup: CDR1 SGHTA, CDR2 FQGNSA. The CDR3 nucleotides are TGTGCCAGCAGCTTCCGGGACGCGCAGCCCCAGCATTTT. This sequence encodes CASSFRDAQPQHF.

This clonotype has just a few counts. V gene TRBV20-1 combines with J gene TRBJ2-5; a weak D match, TRBD1 (6 bases). The germline V gene has CDR1 DFQATT and CDR2 SNEGSKA (reference sequence). CDR3 length: 15 amino acids. V was clipped by 2 bases and J by 1 base, with 14 bases between them. The CDR3 coding sequence is TGCAGTGCTAGACGCTCCCGAGGGGGCCAAGAGACCCAGTACTTC. Translation gives CSARRSRGGQETQYF.

This clonotype was detected a few times. J is TRBJ2-1 and V is TRBV18; 10 bases are a match to TRBD2. The V and J ends lost 2 bases and 9 bases, in that order; junction bases with no gene match: 7. This CDR3 has 15 amino acids. Germline-derived CDR1 and CDR2 are KGHSH and LQKENI. DNA for the CDR3: TGTGCCAGCTCACCAGGACTAGCGGAGGGAGGTGAGCAGTTCTTC. Its translation: CASSPGLAEGGEQFF. The full variable domain, completed using reference TRBV18 and TRBJ2-1, is NAGVMQNPRHLVRRRGQEARLRCSPMKGHSHVYWYRQLPEEGLKFMVYLQKENIIDESGMPKERFSAEFPKEGPSILRIQQVVRGDSAAYFCASSPGLAEGGEQFFGPGTRLTVL.

Comments on this clonotype: A much bigger clone sits one base away, suggesting this may be a read error. V and J are TRBV5-1 and TRBJ2-2; no clear D. The CDR3 length is 12 residues. Looked up from germline, CDR1 is SGHRS and CDR2 is YFSETQ. In DNA, the CDR3 is TGCGGCAGCAGCCCTACCACCGGGGAGCTGTTTTTT. It is translated as CGSSPTTGELFF.

The sample holds many counts of this clonotype. V gene TRBV20-1 combines with J gene TRBJ1-1; maybe TRBD1 (5 bases). Germline V gene sequence: CDR1 DFQATT, CDR2 SNEGSKA (reference sequence). The V gene lost 3 bases and the J gene lost 1 base, with 9 bases spanning the gap. The CDR3 is made up of 13 amino acids. The DNA of the CDR3 is TGCAGTGCTAGGGGGCATGCGAACACTGAAGCTTTCTTT. Translated, it gives CSARGHANTEAFF.

This clonotype was observed at least ten times. The rearrangement joins TRBV12-3 or TRBV12-4 to TRBJ2-3; D is possibly TRBD1 (6 bases). This CDR3 spans 14 amino acids. Deletions cut 6 bases from V and 0 bases from J, with 10 bases between. The CDR3 protein is CASSPGHSTDTQYF. The CDR3 nucleotides read TGTGCCAGCAGCCCGGGACACAGCACAGATACGCAGTATTTT.

This clonotype was observed a few times. V gene TRBV20-1 combines with J gene TRBJ2-5; D not resolved. The V end was cut by 5 bases, the J end by 1 base, with 14 bases between. CDR3 length: 14 amino acids. Germline values: CDR1 DFQATT, CDR2 SNEGSKA (reference sequence). This CDR3 is CSALASHIQETQYF. CDR3 DNA: TGCAGTGCTCTTGCCTCACACATCCAAGAGACCCAGTACTTC.

The chain combines TRBV6-2 or TRBV6-3 with TRBJ1-1, with D perhaps matching TRBD1 (5 bases). This CDR3 has 13 residues. Germline V CDR1 and CDR2: MNHEY, SVGEGT. Trimming stripped 6 bases from V and 1 base from J, with 9 bases between. The CDR3: CASRYDRNTEAFF. The CDR3 DNA sequence: TGTGCCAGCAGATACGACAGGAACACTGAAGCTTTCTTT.